The TCR beta chain described here comes from a study of T cells in Graves' hyperthyroidism and ophthalmopathy. Researchers amplified the TCR beta CDR3 regions from RNA transcripts. A first-round RT-PCR of the TCR CDR3 used the HTBI primer set. TCRdb recomputed calls from the multiplex PCR reads with MiXCR, one row per CDR3 protein. The sample records around 350,000 distinct CDR3 sequences, about 18% being singletons. Per germline, CDR1 MNHNS and CDR2 SASEGT. V was pared by 7 bases and J by 3 bases, with 19 bases between. The CDR3 covers 15 residues. Input material: blood. This receptor was obtained from a woman under 30 with Graves' hyperthyroidism. The rearrangement joins TRBV6-1 to TRBJ2-7; D is tentatively TRBD1 or TRBD2 (5 bases each). DNA for the CDR3: TGTGCCAGCAAGCCGCCCAGGGACCGCCACTACGAGCAGTACTTC. It encodes CASKPPRDRHYEQYF.